The 5 T cell receptor beta chains given below trace back to one sample, sequenced in a study of cytomegalovirus exposure and HLA in healthy donors. Both 60 Vbeta primers and 13 Jbeta primers went into the PCR. Sequencing used immunoSEQ multiplex PCR; TCRdb keeps in-frame clones, though not all of them. The sample holds 35,000 to 40,000 clones, around 70% seen once. The material sequenced was PBMCs. These receptors all come from a man aged 25 to 40 in good health and CMV-seronegative.

This chain uses TRBV5-1 with TRBJ2-7, with D tentatively TRBD1 (8 bases). V was shortened by 3 bases and J by 2 bases, with 18 bases between the two germline ends. The CDR3 consists of 16 residues. The V gene's germline CDR1 is SGHRS and CDR2 YFSETQ. The CDR3 reads CASSWGGGRGPYEQYF. CDR3 in DNA: TGCGCCAGCAGCTGGGGGGGTGGCAGGGGGCCCTACGAGCAGTACTTC.

The chain employs TRBV7-9 and TRBJ2-1; D may be TRBD1 (5 bases). Per germline, CDR1 SEHNR and CDR2 FQNEAQ (reference sequence). The CDR3 runs to 16 residues. The germline V and J ends were trimmed by 1 base and 4 bases, with 14 bases remaining between them. This CDR3 is CASSLGGGALYNEQFF. CDR3 nucleotides: TGTGCCAGCAGCTTAGGTGGTGGGGCCCTGTACAATGAGCAGTTCTTC.

The chain links TRBV11-2 to TRBJ2-1; 14 bases line up with TRBD2. The CDR3 sequence is 17 residues long. Germline CDR1 is SGHAT and CDR2 is FQNNGV. Unmatched junction bases numbered 9, after V lost 1 base and J lost 10 bases. The chain's CDR3 is CASSLGLPGLAGDEQFF. CDR3 DNA: TGTGCCAGCAGCTTAGGGCTCCCGGGACTAGCGGGAGACGAGCAGTTCTTC.

This clone was counted a few times. The chain has TRBV6-1 and TRBJ1-1, with D tentatively TRBD1 (6 bases). The CDR3 is 15 residues long. The germline V gene encodes CDR1 MNHNS and CDR2 SASEGT. V lost 2 bases, J lost 2 bases, and 12 bases lay in between. CDR3 nucleotide sequence: TGTGCCAGCAGTGAAAGGAAGGGGGTCAACACTGAAGCTTTCTTT. Its protein is CASSERKGVNTEAFF.

This chain uses TRBV5-1 with TRBJ2-1; 7 bases agree with TRBD1. In germline, CDR1 is SGHRS, CDR2 YFSETQ. This CDR3 region has 12 residues. V lost 2 bases and J lost 8; bases outside the gene matches: 1. The CDR3 DNA reads as TGCGCCAGCAGCTTACAGGGGTATGAGCAGTTCTTC. This codes for CASSLQGYEQFF.